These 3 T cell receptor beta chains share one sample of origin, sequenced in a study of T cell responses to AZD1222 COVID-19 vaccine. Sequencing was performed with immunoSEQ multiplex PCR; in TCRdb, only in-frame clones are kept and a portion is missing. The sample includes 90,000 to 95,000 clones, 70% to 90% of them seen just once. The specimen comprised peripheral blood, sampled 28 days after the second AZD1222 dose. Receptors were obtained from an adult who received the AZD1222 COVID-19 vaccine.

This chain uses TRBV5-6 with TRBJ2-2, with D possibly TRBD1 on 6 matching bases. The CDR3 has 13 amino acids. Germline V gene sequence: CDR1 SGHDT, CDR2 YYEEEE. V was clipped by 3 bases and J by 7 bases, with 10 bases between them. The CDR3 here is CASSSQGYGELFF. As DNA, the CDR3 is TGTGCCAGCAGCTCCCAGGGGTACGGGGAGCTGTTTTTT.

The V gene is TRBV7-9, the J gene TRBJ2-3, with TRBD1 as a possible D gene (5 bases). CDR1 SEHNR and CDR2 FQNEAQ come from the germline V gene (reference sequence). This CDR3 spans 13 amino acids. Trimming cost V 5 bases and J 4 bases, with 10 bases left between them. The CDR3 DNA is TGTGCCAGCAGCCCCAAGGGGCCAGATACGCAGTATTTT. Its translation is CASSPKGPDTQYF.

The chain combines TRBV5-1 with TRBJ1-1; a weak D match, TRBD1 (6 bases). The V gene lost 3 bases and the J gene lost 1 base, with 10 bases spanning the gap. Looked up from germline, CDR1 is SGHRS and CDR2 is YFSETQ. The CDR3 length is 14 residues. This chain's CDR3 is CASSSNRANTEAFF. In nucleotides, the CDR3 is TGCGCCAGCAGCTCCAACAGGGCGAACACTGAAGCTTTCTTT.